These 15 T cell receptor beta chains were all obtained from the same sample, sequenced in a study of response to subunit inactivated influenza vaccine. MiXCR, applied by TCRdb to the RT-PCR reads, yields one record per CDR3 protein. Found here are roughly 520,000 distinct CDR3 sequences, around 25% of them singletons; the top ten hold 1.9%. The sequenced sample was CD4+ T cells sorted from PBMCs, obtained around 5 days after vaccination. The receptor source for this set is a man aged 45 to 65 who received an inactivated influenza vaccine.

This clonotype came up a few times. The rearrangement joins TRBV11-2 to TRBJ2-5, with D unclear. V was shortened by 5 bases and J by 1 base, with 8 bases between the two germline ends. The V gene's germline CDR1 is SGHAT and CDR2 FQNNGV. This CDR3 is built from 13 residues. The DNA for the CDR3 is TGTGCCAGCAGCCAAACAGTCCAAGAGACCCAGTACTTC. This codes for CASSQTVQETQYF.

The chain has TRBV7-9 and TRBJ2-1, with 8 nucleotides matching TRBD2. The germline V gene has CDR1 SEHNR and CDR2 FQNEAQ (reference sequence). This CDR3 has 17 amino acids. The junction had 9 bases not matched to a gene; V was cut back by 2 bases and J by 3 bases. This CDR3 is CASSLKRLTSGYNEQFF. The CDR3 region has the DNA TGTGCCAGCAGCTTAAAGCGTCTCACTAGCGGCTACAATGAGCAGTTCTTC.

This clonotype was counted only a few times. The V gene is TRBV28, the J gene TRBJ2-3, with 7 bases identical to TRBD1. Germline trimming cut 3 bases from V and 2 bases from J; bases unmatched to any gene: 8. Germline V gene lookup returns CDR1 MDHEN and CDR2 SYDVKM. CDR3 size: 16 residues. The chain's CDR3 is CASSLTGYLFTDTQYF. The CDR3 DNA reads as TGTGCCAGCAGTTTGACAGGGTATCTCTTCACAGATACGCAGTATTTT.

The rearrangement links TRBV20-1 to TRBJ1-6; D ambiguous. This CDR3 has 15 residues. The germline CDR1 and CDR2 sequences are DFQATT and SNEGSKA (reference sequence). The V end was cut by 0 bases, the J end by 6 bases, with 12 bases between. The CDR3 nucleotides are TGCAGTGCTAGAGATTGGCGGCGGGTTAATTCACCCCTCCACTTT. This gives the protein CSARDWRRVNSPLHF.

The sample holds a few counts of this clonotype. This chain joins TRBV4-3 and TRBJ2-5; D is possibly TRBD2 (6 bases). CDR1 and CDR2 from the germline V gene are LGHNA and YSLEER. The CDR3 runs 15 residues. V lost 4 bases to trimming and J lost 10 bases, with 22 bases between them. CDR3 nucleotide sequence: TGCGCCAGCAGCCGCACTCGACTAGGGACGAGTGACCAGTACTTC. It is translated as CASSRTRLGTSDQYF.

This chain connects TRBV28 to TRBJ2-1; TRBD2 aligns across 13 bases. Trimming took 1 base from V and 5 from J; bases not matched to a gene: 5. The CDR3 extends over 17 amino acids. In germline, CDR1 is MDHEN, CDR2 SYDVKM. The CDR3 reads CASSLSGLAGIDNEQFF. The CDR3 nucleotides are TGTGCCAGCAGTTTATCGGGACTAGCGGGGATCGACAATGAGCAGTTCTTC.

The J gene is TRBJ2-5, the V gene TRBV18, with 8 bases aligning to TRBD1. This CDR3 comprises 16 residues. V lost 2 bases and J lost 5; bases outside the gene matches: 10. Germline V CDR1 and CDR2: KGHSH, LQKENI. The chain's CDR3 is CASSPSGRGREETQYF. The CDR3 coding sequence is TGTGCCAGCTCACCATCGGGCAGGGGGCGCGAGGAGACCCAGTACTTC.

With regard to this clonotype: Germline is not matched at one junction end, which may reflect a read error. The chain links TRBV18 to TRBJ2-3; no clear D. CDR3 length: 14 amino acids. CDR1 KGHSH and CDR2 LQKENI come from the germline V gene. CDR3 region: CATSGLGSTDTQYF. The CDR3 DNA follows: TGTGCCACCTCAGGATTAGGTAGCACAGATACGCAGTATTTT.

This clonotype was observed a few times. The chain recombines TRBV10-3 with TRBJ2-3; D is ambiguous. From germline, CDR1 is ENHRY and CDR2 SYGVKD. The ends were cut back, 6 bases at V and 0 bases at J, with 10 bases in the middle. This CDR3 is built from 14 residues. Here the CDR3 reads CAIRGVSSTDTQYF. CDR3 nucleotides: TGTGCCATCAGAGGAGTTTCCAGCACAGATACGCAGTATTTT.

This clonotype was picked up many times. The chain has TRBV20-1 and TRBJ2-1; D is unclear. The V gene's germline CDR1 is DFQATT and CDR2 SNEGSKA (reference sequence). The CDR3 is 10 residues long. V was pared by 6 bases and J by 5 bases, with 5 bases between. This CDR3 reads CSAGNNEQFF. CDR3 DNA: TGCAGTGCGGGTAACAATGAGCAGTTCTTC.

The J gene is TRBJ2-7, the V gene TRBV6-2 or TRBV6-3; tentatively, D is TRBD2 (5 bases). The germline CDR1 and CDR2 sequences are MNHEY and SVGEGT. Trimming left V 2 bases short and J 0 bases short, with 11 bases between. The CDR3 contains 15 residues. The CDR3: CASSYDSASSYEQYF. The DNA for the CDR3 is TGTGCCAGCAGTTACGATAGCGCAAGCTCCTACGAGCAGTACTTC.

This clonotype was detected a few times. This rearrangement joins TRBV7-2 to TRBJ2-3; TRBD2 agrees at 11 bases. V shed 2 bases and J 5 bases; nucleotides not matched to a gene: 3. The germline V gene encodes CDR1 SGHTA and CDR2 FQGNSA. The CDR3 spans 15 residues. The CDR3 is CASSLTSGSQDTQYF. CDR3 in DNA: TGTGCCAGCAGCTTAACTAGCGGGAGTCAAGATACGCAGTATTTT.

This chain's CDR3 is CSARDAGGVYSNQPQYF. DNA for the CDR3: TGCAGTGCTAGAGACGCAGGGGGTGTCTATAGCAATCAGCCCCAGTATTTT. The J gene is TRBJ1-5, the V gene TRBV20-1; 7 positions match TRBD1. Gene TRBJ2-3 matches the end of the DNA better, so the J call may be wrong. CDR1 and CDR2 from the germline V gene are DFQATT and SNEGSKA (reference sequence). The CDR3 spans 17 residues.

This clonotype was counted only a few times. V gene TRBV28 combines with J gene TRBJ1-5; D unclear. Germline V lookup: CDR1 MDHEN, CDR2 SYDVKM. The ends were cut back, 5 bases at V and 5 bases at J, with 22 bases in the middle. This CDR3 has 17 residues. This CDR3 reads CASSPIPRTFSHQPQHF. DNA for the CDR3: TGTGCCAGCAGTCCAATACCCCGGACCTTCTCTCATCAGCCCCAGCATTTT.

Only a few counts were recorded for this clonotype. The chain has TRBV6-2 or TRBV6-3 and TRBJ2-7, with D possibly TRBD1 on 6 matching bases. The V end lost 6 bases, the J end lost 2 bases, and 20 bases lay between the germline ends. Germline V gene sequence: CDR1 MNHEY, CDR2 SVGEGT. This CDR3 region has 16 residues. CDR3 nucleotide sequence: TGTGCCAGCAGCCCGATACCGGGACAAAGGGCCTACGAGCAGTACTTC. Translating it yields CASSPIPGQRAYEQYF.